This T cell receptor beta chain was recovered during a study of cytomegalovirus exposure and HLA in healthy donors. Study-wide results and caveats: Rare TCR sequences predominated, though certain public TCRs were found in many donors. As was reported, the HLA-A and HLA-B alleles of most subjects were accurately predicted from TCR beta sequences. TRBV6-2, TRBV6-3 and some other V segments were excluded as indistinguishable. A later analysis associated 16,951 TCR beta sequences with HLA alleles at a 0.05 false discovery rate.

With 60 Vbeta and 13 Jbeta primers, the PCR was carried out. TCRdb keeps only in-frame clones here, not all; method: immunoSEQ multiplex PCR. The sample records 150,000 to 200,000 clones, 75% to 85% being singletons. CDR1 and CDR2 (germline): WNHNN, SYGVQD (reference sequence). V dropped 4 bases and J dropped 0 bases, with 12 bases sitting between them. This CDR3 region has 15 residues. Worth noting for this clone: Its target is unknown.

The J gene is TRBJ1-1, the V gene TRBV10-1; D may be TRBD1 (6 bases). The receptor was derived from a woman aged 50 to 60 in good health and CMV-seropositive. The source material was PBMCs. The CDR3 DNA follows: TGCGCCAGCAGTGCCCGGCAGGGGTTGAACACTGAAGCTTTCTTT. Residues: CASSARQGLNTEAFF.